This T cell receptor (beta chain) is from a study of PD-1 blockade in classical Hodgkin lymphoma. Patients all relapsed after autologous stem cell transplantation, and there was variation in brentuximab vedotin exposure. TCRdb's copy holds only in-frame clones and misses some; the assay was immunoSEQ multiplex PCR. The data show more than 50,000 clones, roughly nine tenths seen once. The CDR3 totals 17 residues. V was clipped by 6 bases and J by 9 bases; unmatched bases: 16. Germline CDR1 is SNHLY and CDR2 is FYNNEI. The genes are TRBV2 and TRBJ2-1; 11 nucleotides match TRBD2. The starting material was peripheral blood mononuclear cells (PBMCs), obtained at baseline. The sequence derives from a human donor with classical Hodgkin lymphoma. The CDR3, as DNA: TGTGCCAGCAGCACCTCCCCCTTAGCGGGGGGGCCTCCTGAGCAGTTCTTC. The encoded protein is CASSTSPLAGGPPEQFF.